The entry that follows covers one T cell receptor beta chain sequence. Its cognate antigen is unknown. The sample comes from a study of radiotherapy plus CTLA-4 blockade in lung cancer. About the research overall: Objective responses were observed in 15% to 20% of patients, and disease control was achieved by approximately 34%.

Study outcomes and limitations: Response, reportedly, was best predicted by interferon-beta along with early blood T cell clone dynamics.

The repertoire was sequenced with immunoSEQ multiplex PCR; TCRdb's copy has only in-frame clones and lacks some. The table records tens of thousands of clones, approximately 80% of them present only once. The length of the CDR3 is 15 residues. Trimming took 2 bases from V and 3 from J, leaving 13 bases between them. CDR1 and CDR2 (germline): SGDLS, YYNGEE. The sample here was peripheral blood, taken from a patient treated with radiotherapy plus ipilimumab. This sequence originates from a human donor with non-small cell lung cancer that progressed on radiotherapy plus ipilimumab. The chain couples TRBV9 to TRBJ2-3; possibly TRBD1 or TRBD2 for D (5 bases each). The CDR3 DNA follows: TGTGCCAGCAGCGTTGGAAATGGGGGAACAGATACGCAGTATTTT. It is translated as CASSVGNGGTDTQYF.